These 6 T cell receptor beta chains were all obtained from the same sample, sequenced in a study of human T cells and chemical hapten exposure. Time point given: patch test 3, about 24 weeks after DPC sensitization. Documented treatment: therapeutic diphenylcyclopropenone sensitization with weekly scalp DPC. TCRdb processed the RACE reads anew with MiXCR; each CDR3 protein has one entry. The repertoire has tens of thousands of distinct CDR3 sequences, 13% of them found once; the top ten carry approximately 6.2%. The sequencing here drew on whole blood, taken in connection with sensitization to the hapten diphenylcyclopropenone (DPC). These receptors were taken from a woman in her 50s with alopecia areata. Some clones in this sample may be carry-over from other donors' samples.

The rearrangement joins TRBV30 to TRBJ2-3; a weak D match, TRBD2 (6 bases). V lost 2 bases, J lost 0 bases, and 15 bases lay in between. Germline V gives CDR1 GTSNPN, CDR2 SVGIG (reference sequence). The CDR3 consists of 16 residues. CDR3 amino acids: CAWSRPRSGSTDTQYF. In DNA, the CDR3 is TGTGCCTGGAGTAGGCCCCGGAGCGGGAGCACAGATACGCAGTATTTT.

Ten or more counts support this clonotype. The CDR3 DNA reads TGCAGTGCTAGTCGGAGAGCTAATCGCAAGACCCAGTACTTC. Protein sequence: CSASRRANRKTQYF. The J gene is TRBJ2-5, the V gene TRBV20-1; D not certain. The ends were cut back, 3 bases at V and 6 bases at J, with 17 bases in the middle. The length of the CDR3 is 14 residues. CDR1 is DFQATT, CDR2 SNEGSKA, per germline (reference sequence).

This clonotype has more than one count but fewer than ten. The V and J genes are TRBV28 and TRBJ2-7; D may be TRBD1 (6 bases). The CDR3 is 13 amino acids. Deletions cut 7 bases from V and 7 bases from J, with 17 bases between. Per germline, CDR1 MDHEN and CDR2 SYDVKM. The CDR3 coding sequence is TGTGCCAGCACTGTATCAGGGGTTGGGGAGCAGTACTTC. This translates into CASTVSGVGEQYF.

There are many counts of this clonotype. The rearrangement links TRBV11-2 to TRBJ1-2, with D unclear. Trimming took 6 bases from V and 8 from J, leaving 16 bases between them. The germline gives CDR1 SGHAT, CDR2 FQNNGV. CDR3 length: 13 amino acids. The CDR3 DNA reads TGTGCCAGCAGATCCCCTGGAGTCTGGGGCTACACCTTC. Translation: CASRSPGVWGYTF.

The chain joins TRBV20-1 to TRBJ2-5, with 7 bases fitting TRBD1. This CDR3 region has 15 residues. The junction had 12 bases not matched to a gene; V was cut back by 4 bases and J by 4 bases. CDR1 and CDR2 (germline): DFQATT, SNEGSKA (reference sequence). The CDR3 is CSAISGGLIVETQYF. As DNA, the CDR3 is TGCAGTGCTATTTCAGGGGGTCTAATTGTAGAGACCCAGTACTTC.

This clonotype was counted only a few times. The J gene is TRBJ1-1, the V gene TRBV29-1, with 7 nucleotides matching TRBD1. The CDR3 is made up of 14 amino acids. CDR1 SQVTM and CDR2 ANQGSEA come from the germline V gene. V lost 5 bases to trimming and J lost 0 bases; unmatched junction nucleotides: 6. CDR3 nucleotide sequence: TGCAGCGTTCGGACAGGCAGTATGAACACTGAAGCTTTCTTT. It encodes CSVRTGSMNTEAFF.